What follows are 30 T cell receptor beta chains derived from one specimen sequenced in a study of cytomegalovirus exposure and HLA in healthy donors. The table came from immunoSEQ multiplex PCR; TCRdb's copy has only in-frame clones and leaves some out. The sample yields 250,000 to 300,000 clones, roughly 90% seen once. The sample consisted of PBMCs. All receptors derive from a woman aged 18-35 years in good health and CMV-seronegative.

V gene TRBV28 combines with J gene TRBJ1-5; a possible D gene is TRBD1 (5 bases). The CDR3 runs 17 residues. Trimming shortened V by 3 bases and J by 0 bases, and 15 bases separated the two germline ends. Germline V CDR1 and CDR2: MDHEN, SYDVKM. The CDR3 DNA sequence: TGTGCCAGCAGTTTTCTGCAGGGTCTCTATAGCAATCAGCCCCAGCATTTT. This encodes CASSFLQGLYSNQPQHF.

The rearrangement uses TRBV27 and TRBJ2-5, with 10 bases matching TRBD1. The germline V gene has CDR1 MNHEY and CDR2 SMNVEV (reference sequence). With V trimmed by 0 bases and J by 7 bases, 5 bases remained unmatched. The CDR3 totals 15 residues. CDR3 protein: CASSLSWTGGMTQYF. For the CDR3, the DNA is TGTGCCAGCAGTTTATCTTGGACAGGGGGAATGACCCAGTACTTC.

V usage is TRBV7-9 and J usage is TRBJ1-4; TRBD1 is a possible D gene (5 bases). V gave up 0 bases and J gave up 10 bases, with 9 bases separating them. The germline CDR1 and CDR2 sequences are SEHNR and FQNEAQ (reference sequence). The CDR3 extends over 13 amino acids. The DNA for the CDR3 is TGTGCCAGCAGCTTAGCGATAGACAGAAAACTGTTTTTT. Protein: CASSLAIDRKLFF.

The CDR3 here is CASSYPGTGTETQYF. In DNA, the CDR3 is TGTGCCAGCAGCTATCCCGGAACAGGGACGGAGACCCAGTACTTC. J is TRBJ2-5 and V is TRBV11-2, with D possibly TRBD1 on 6 matching bases. The CDR3 covers 15 residues. V was clipped by 4 bases and J by 5 bases, with 17 bases between them. Germline CDR1 SGHAT, CDR2 FQNNGV.

The chain is built from TRBV29-1 and TRBJ1-1, with 7 bases lining up with TRBD1. The germline V gene has CDR1 SQVTM and CDR2 ANQGSEA. The CDR3 totals 14 residues. V shed 6 bases and J 4 bases; nucleotides not matched to a gene: 11. The CDR3 nucleotides are TGCAGCGTCCTCTCCGGTGGGGACAGCACTGAAGCTTTCTTT. Translated: CSVLSGGDSTEAFF.

The chain has TRBV28 and TRBJ2-7; D may be TRBD1 (6 bases). Trimming pared 2 bases from V and 4 bases from J, leaving 12 bases between. This CDR3 is built from 14 residues. CDR1 MDHEN and CDR2 SYDVKM come from the germline V gene. CDR3 in DNA: TGTGCCAGCAGTTTAACCGGGACAACGTACGAGCAGTACTTC. It yields the protein CASSLTGTTYEQYF.

This chain connects TRBV27 to TRBJ1-5, with 10 bases that match TRBD1. The germline gives CDR1 MNHEY, CDR2 SMNVEV (reference sequence). CDR3 length: 18 amino acids. The V gene end was trimmed by 0 bases and the J gene end by 1 base; junction bases not matched to a gene: 6. CDR3 sequence: CASSLSPGTGESNQPQHF. DNA for the CDR3: TGTGCCAGCAGTTTATCCCCTGGGACAGGGGAAAGCAATCAGCCCCAGCATTTT.

The rearrangement links TRBV19 to TRBJ1-2, with D perhaps matching TRBD1 (5 bases). The germline V gene encodes CDR1 LNHDA and CDR2 SQIVND (reference sequence). V gave up 7 bases and J gave up 3 bases, with 15 bases separating them. This CDR3 has 14 amino acids. CDR3 sequence (DNA): TGTGCCAGTACCCCGACAGACCAGTACTATGGCTACACCTTC. Translating gives CASTPTDQYYGYTF.

The V call is TRBV6-1, the J call TRBJ2-3; 9 nucleotides align to TRBD1. The CDR3 is 14 amino acids. Per the germline V gene, CDR1 is MNHNS and CDR2 is SASEGT. Trimming took 8 bases from V and 4 from J; bases not matched to a gene: 7. CDR3 loop: CASVEQGAADTQYF. The CDR3 region has the DNA TGTGCCAGCGTCGAACAGGGGGCCGCAGATACGCAGTATTTT.

This chain links TRBV14 with TRBJ1-1; D ambiguous. Trimming shortened V by 2 bases and J by 7 bases, and 11 bases separated the two germline ends. There are 13 residues in the CDR3. Germline loops: CDR1 SGHDN, CDR2 FVKESK. Written as DNA, the CDR3 is TGTGCCAGCAGCCAAACAGTTTATCTTGAAGCTTTCTTT. Translation gives CASSQTVYLEAFF.

The rearrangement uses TRBV5-1 and TRBJ1-6, with D perhaps TRBD1 (5 bases). Germline V gene lookup returns CDR1 SGHRS and CDR2 YFSETQ. The CDR3 has 15 residues. The V end was cut by 4 bases, the J end by 9 bases, with 17 bases between. This chain's CDR3 is CASSTNGGDGSPLHF. The CDR3 DNA sequence: TGCGCCAGCAGCACAAATGGGGGGGACGGTTCACCCCTCCACTTT.

This chain links TRBV27 with TRBJ2-1; D may be TRBD2 (5 bases). Per the germline V gene, CDR1 is MNHEY and CDR2 is SMNVEV (reference sequence). Trimming took off 3 bases at V and 4 bases at J, with 7 bases between the two ends. This CDR3 is 13 amino acids long. CDR3 nucleotide sequence: TGTGCCAGCAGTTTTCGGGGATACAATGAGCAGTTCTTC. This translates into CASSFRGYNEQFF.

This chain connects TRBV5-8 to TRBJ2-1; 8 bases are shared with TRBD2. The CDR3 runs to 17 residues. Germline V CDR1 and CDR2: SGHTS, YDEGEE. V shed 0 bases and J 0 bases; nucleotides not matched to a gene: 5. CDR3 DNA: TGTGCCAGCAGCTTGGCGGTAGCGGGGACCTCCTACAATGAGCAGTTCTTC. It encodes CASSLAVAGTSYNEQFF. Full variable domain (missing parts from reference TRBV5-8 and TRBJ2-1): EAGVTQSPTHLIKTRGQQATLRCSPISGHTSVYWYQQALGLGLQFLLWYDEGEERNRGNFPPRFSGRQFPNYSSELNVNALELEDSALYLCASSLAVAGTSYNEQFFGPGTRLTVL.

The chain combines TRBV2 with TRBJ1-1, with D unresolved. V shed 6 bases and J shed 1 base, with 3 bases lying between them. The CDR3 runs 11 residues. Germline CDR1 SNHLY, CDR2 FYNNEI. The CDR3 here is CASRRNTEAFF. The CDR3 DNA reads as TGTGCCAGCAGGAGGAACACTGAAGCTTTCTTT.

The chain couples TRBV11-2 to TRBJ2-1; D remains unclear. From germline, CDR1 is SGHAT and CDR2 FQNNGV. V was shortened by 1 base and J by 10 bases, with 8 bases between the two germline ends. The length of the CDR3 is 12 residues. The CDR3 coding sequence is TGTGCCAGCAGCTTAGGTCCTTTGGAGCAGTTCTTC. Translation: CASSLGPLEQFF. Looking up the rest from reference TRBV11-2 and TRBJ2-1 gives the full variable domain: EAGVAQSPRYKIIEKRQSVAFWCNPISGHATLYWYQQILGQGPKLLIQFQNNGVVDDSQLPKDRFSAERLKGVDSTLKIQPAKLEDSAVYLCASSLGPLEQFFGPGTRLTVL.

V gene TRBV28 combines with J gene TRBJ2-7, with 9 nucleotides matching TRBD1. This CDR3 is built from 14 residues. The V gene end was trimmed by 10 bases and the J gene end by 6 bases; junction bases not matched to a gene: 13. The germline V gene has CDR1 MDHEN and CDR2 SYDVKM. The CDR3 reads CATNRGRLGGEQYV. In DNA, the CDR3 is TGTGCCACTAACAGGGGGCGCCTTGGTGGCGAGCAGTACGTC.

DNA for the CDR3: TGTGCCAGCAGCCCACGACTAGCGGGGGACACAGATACGCAGTATTTT. Its protein product is CASSPRLAGDTDTQYF. The V and J genes are TRBV9 and TRBJ2-3; 12 bases agree with TRBD2. V dropped 4 bases and J dropped 2; count of bases not matched to a gene: 5. This CDR3 has 16 residues. Germline assignment: CDR1 SGDLS and CDR2 YYNGEE.

The chain couples TRBV6-1 to TRBJ1-1, with D perhaps TRBD1 (5 bases). Germline V gene data show CDR1 as MNHNS and CDR2 as SASEGT. Trimming stripped 10 bases from V and 1 base from J, with 7 bases between. The CDR3 runs 11 residues. CDR3 bases: TGTGCCACGGGGGAGAACACTGAAGCTTTCTTT. It translates to CATGENTEAFF.

In this sample, this clone turned up once. This chain uses TRBV4-3 with TRBJ2-5; TRBD2 might be the D (6 bases). Looked up from germline, CDR1 is LGHNA and CDR2 is YSLEER. V lost 0 bases, J lost 1 base, and 12 bases lay in between. The CDR3 sequence is 16 residues long. The CDR3 spells CASSQDKVSGQETQYF. CDR3 DNA sequence: TGCGCCAGCAGCCAAGACAAGGTTAGCGGCCAAGAGACCCAGTACTTC.

The J gene is TRBJ2-1, the V gene TRBV4-1, with 14 nucleotides matching TRBD2. With 4 bases clipped from V and 4 bases from J, the junction kept 6 bases outside the gene matches. The germline gives CDR1 MGHRA, CDR2 YSYEKL. The CDR3 covers 17 residues. For the CDR3, the DNA is TGCGCCAGCAGCCGAGGACTAGCGGGGGGAGCTTACAATGAGCAGTTCTTC. Its translation: CASSRGLAGGAYNEQFF.

Only a few counts were recorded for this clone. The sample holds other DNA sequences that translate to the same CDR3. This chain connects TRBV6-5 to TRBJ1-5; tentatively, D is TRBD1 (5 bases). The CDR3 is 13 amino acids. In germline, CDR1 is MNHEY, CDR2 SVGAGI. V lost 3 bases, J lost 4 bases, and 7 bases lay in between. The CDR3 protein is CASSYGGNQPQHF. The CDR3 nucleotides are TGTGCCAGCAGTTATGGGGGGAATCAGCCCCAGCATTTT.

The rearrangement joins TRBV7-9 to TRBJ1-2; 7 nucleotides match TRBD1. Trimming removed 1 base from V and 5 bases from J; junction bases left unmatched: 7. In germline, CDR1 is SEHNR, CDR2 FQNEAQ (reference sequence). The length of the CDR3 is 15 residues. In nucleotides, the CDR3 is TGTGCCAGCAGCTTAGGGGGACAGCTAGTTTATGGCTACACCTTC. Translated, it gives CASSLGGQLVYGYTF.

The chain has TRBV5-6 and TRBJ2-1; D is undetermined. The CDR3 sequence is 11 residues long. Germline CDR1 reads SGHDT; CDR2 reads YYEEEE. V lost 6 bases, J lost 6 bases, and 7 bases lay in between. The CDR3 reads CASTLLNEQFF. The CDR3 DNA is TGTGCCAGCACTCTCCTCAATGAGCAGTTCTTC. The full variable domain, with the rest looked up from reference TRBV5-6 and TRBJ2-1, is DAGVTQSPTHLIKTRGQQVTLRCSPKSGHDTVSWYQQALGQGPQFIFQYYEEEERQRGNFPDRFSGHQFPNYSSELNVNALLLGDSALYLCASTLLNEQFFGPGTRLTVL.

The chain employs TRBV19 and TRBJ2-3; D might be TRBD2 (6 bases). The CDR3 contains 15 residues. The germline V gene encodes CDR1 LNHDA and CDR2 SQIVND (reference sequence). V was clipped by 0 bases and J by 4 bases, with 11 bases between them. This chain's CDR3 is CASSIDGGVADTQYF. In nucleotides, the CDR3 is TGTGCCAGTAGTATAGACGGCGGGGTGGCAGATACGCAGTATTTT.

The chain recombines TRBV7-3 with TRBJ2-7; tentative D call: TRBD2 (5 bases). The V gene lost 5 bases and the J gene lost 6 bases, with 14 bases spanning the gap. The CDR3 is 13 residues long. CDR1 is SGHTA and CDR2 is FQGTGA in the germline V gene. The CDR3 DNA is TGTGCCAGCAGCATCGCCCTGGGAGCCGAGCAGTACTTC. Translating gives CASSIALGAEQYF.

V is TRBV27 and J is TRBJ2-7; the match to TRBD1 covers 9 bases. V trimming: 5 bases; J trimming: 7 bases; junction bases outside the gene matches: 12. The germline V gene encodes CDR1 MNHEY and CDR2 SMNVEV (reference sequence). The CDR3 loop spans 15 amino acids. The CDR3 loop is CASSPRDRARWEQYF. The CDR3 DNA sequence: TGTGCCAGCAGTCCCAGGGACAGGGCGAGGTGGGAGCAGTACTTC.

The chain recombines TRBV10-3 with TRBJ1-5; 7 nucleotides align to TRBD1. Losses at the gene ends were 6 bases for V and 3 bases for J; bases not matched to a gene: 5. Germline V gene data show CDR1 as ENHRY and CDR2 as SYGVKD. The CDR3 length is 14 residues. The CDR3 spells CAIRPTGVNQPQHF. Written as DNA, the CDR3 is TGTGCCATCAGGCCCACAGGGGTCAATCAGCCCCAGCATTTT.

This rearrangement joins TRBV1 to TRBJ1-2; the listed D gene, TRBD1, was not tested against the DNA. TRBV1 is a pseudogene segment. CDR3 length: 14 residues. The CDR3 here is CTSSHLDRVGGYTF. The DNA of the CDR3 is TGCACCAGCAGCCACTTGGACAGGGTAGGTGGCTACACCTTC.

V is TRBV5-1 and J is TRBJ2-3; 8 bases map to TRBD1. J gave up 3 bases and V 0 bases, and 6 bases lay outside the gene matches. Germline V gene lookup returns CDR1 SGHRS and CDR2 YFSETQ. The CDR3 spans 16 residues. The CDR3 coding sequence is TGCGCCAGCAGCTTGGCCCCCACAGGGGGGACAGATACGCAGTATTTT. Its translation: CASSLAPTGGTDTQYF. Full variable domain (remainder filled in from reference TRBV5-1 and TRBJ2-3): KAGVTQTPRYLIKTRGQQVTLSCSPISGHRSVSWYQQTPGQGLQFLFEYFSETQRNKGNFPGRFSGRQFSNSRSEMNVSTLELGDSALYLCASSLAPTGGTDTQYFGPGTRLTVL.

This clone turned up a few times. The chain carries TRBV29-1 and TRBJ1-2, with D possibly TRBD1 on 5 matching bases. The CDR3 has 12 residues. Germline lookup yields CDR1 SQVTM and CDR2 ANQGSEA. Trimming shortened V by 3 bases and J by 4 bases, and 9 bases separated the two germline ends. The CDR3 sequence: CSVDGQGYGYTF. As DNA, the CDR3 is TGCAGCGTTGACGGGCAGGGCTATGGCTACACCTTC.